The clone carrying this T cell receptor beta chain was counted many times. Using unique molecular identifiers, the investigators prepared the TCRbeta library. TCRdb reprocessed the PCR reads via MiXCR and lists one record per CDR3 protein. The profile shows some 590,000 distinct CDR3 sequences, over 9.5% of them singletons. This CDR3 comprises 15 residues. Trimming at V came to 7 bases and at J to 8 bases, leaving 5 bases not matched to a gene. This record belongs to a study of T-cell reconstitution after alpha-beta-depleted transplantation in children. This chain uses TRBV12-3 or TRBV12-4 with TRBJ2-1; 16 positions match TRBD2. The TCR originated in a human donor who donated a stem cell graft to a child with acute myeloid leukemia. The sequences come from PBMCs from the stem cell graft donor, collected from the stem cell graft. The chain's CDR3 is CASKGTSGRGHEQFF. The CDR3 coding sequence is TGTGCCAGCAAAGGGACTAGCGGGAGGGGGCATGAGCAGTTCTTC.